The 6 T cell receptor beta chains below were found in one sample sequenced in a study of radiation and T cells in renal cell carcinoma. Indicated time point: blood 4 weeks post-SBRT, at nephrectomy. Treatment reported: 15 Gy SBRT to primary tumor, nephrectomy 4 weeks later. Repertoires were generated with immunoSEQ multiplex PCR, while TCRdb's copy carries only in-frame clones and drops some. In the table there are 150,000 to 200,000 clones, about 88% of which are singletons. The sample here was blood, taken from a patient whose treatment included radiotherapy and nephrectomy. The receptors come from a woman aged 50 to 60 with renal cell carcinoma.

The CDR3 region is CASRSRDTDTQYF. The CDR3 nucleotides are TGTGCCAGCAGATCCAGGGACACAGATACGCAGTATTTT. The V call is TRBV7-9, the J call TRBJ2-3; D is perhaps TRBD1 (5 bases). The CDR3 is 13 residues long. The germline CDR1 and CDR2 sequences are SEHNR and FQNEAQ (reference sequence). V was clipped by 6 bases and J by 2 bases, with 9 bases between them.

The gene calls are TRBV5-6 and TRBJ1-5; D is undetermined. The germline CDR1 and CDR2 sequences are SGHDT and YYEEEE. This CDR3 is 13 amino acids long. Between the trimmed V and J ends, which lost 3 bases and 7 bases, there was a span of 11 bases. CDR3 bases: TGTGCCAGCAGCTCCGGGCTAGGGCAGCCCCAGCATTTT. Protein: CASSSGLGQPQHF.

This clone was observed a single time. DNA for the CDR3: TGTGCCAGCAGCTTAGGAGGTTTGACAGGACGGGGCGGGGAGCTGTTTTTT. It specifies CASSLGGLTGRGGELFF. V is TRBV11-2 and J is TRBJ2-2; a possible D gene is TRBD1 (6 bases). The V and J ends lost 1 base and 7 bases respectively, with 19 bases between them. This CDR3 region has 17 residues. Germline V gene data show CDR1 as SGHAT and CDR2 as FQNNGV.

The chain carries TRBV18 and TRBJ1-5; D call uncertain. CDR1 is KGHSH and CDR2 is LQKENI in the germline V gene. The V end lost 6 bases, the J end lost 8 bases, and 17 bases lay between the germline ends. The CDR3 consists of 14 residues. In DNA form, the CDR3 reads TGTGCCAGCTCCCCGAGAAGTACCGGAGAGCCCCAGCATTTT. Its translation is CASSPRSTGEPQHF.

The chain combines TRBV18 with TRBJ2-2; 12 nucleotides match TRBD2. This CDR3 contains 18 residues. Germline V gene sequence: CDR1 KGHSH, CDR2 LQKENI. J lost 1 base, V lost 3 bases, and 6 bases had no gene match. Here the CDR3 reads CASSPETSGGMNTGELFF. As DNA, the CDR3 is TGTGCCAGCTCACCCGAAACTAGCGGGGGGATGAACACCGGGGAGCTGTTTTTT.

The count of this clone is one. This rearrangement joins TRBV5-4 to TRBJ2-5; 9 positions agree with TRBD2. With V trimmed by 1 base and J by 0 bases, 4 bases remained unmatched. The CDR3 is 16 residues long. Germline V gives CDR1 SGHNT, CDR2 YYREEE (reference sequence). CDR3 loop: CASSLSLAGNQETQYF. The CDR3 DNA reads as TGTGCCAGCAGCTTGTCCCTAGCGGGGAACCAAGAGACCCAGTACTTC.